This T cell receptor (beta chain) was captured by sequencing in a study of a mutant IDH1 vaccine in newly diagnosed glioma. The time point is: baseline, week 1 (first vaccination visit). Treatment reported: pre-vaccination baseline after standard-of-care therapy. Trimming cost V 4 bases and J 6 bases; bases outside gene matches: 6. There are 15 residues in the CDR3. CDR1 and CDR2 from the germline V gene are SGHRS and YFSETQ. Clones were read by immunoSEQ multiplex PCR, and TCRdb kept only the in-frame ones, dropping some. The data hold tens of thousands of clones, with approximately 86% observed a single time.

Material: PBMCs, obtained from a glioma patient treated with radiotherapy, temozolomide or both. This chain uses TRBV5-1 with TRBJ1-6; 8 bases fit TRBD1. The sequence was collected from a man aged 25 to 40 with glioma. The CDR3 region is CASSPGQGTNSPLHF. DNA for the CDR3: TGCGCCAGCAGCCCCGGACAGGGAACTAATTCACCCCTCCACTTT.